Listed below are T cell receptor beta chains from one sample, sequenced in a study of blood T cell repertoires in COVID-19. Profiled with immunoSEQ multiplex PCR; TCRdb holds only in-frame clones, not every one. The sample consists of 100,000 to 150,000 clones, 74% of them appearing once. The sample was peripheral blood. These TCRs come from a man between 60 and 75 years old with acute or convalescent COVID-19. The CDR3 runs from the conserved cysteine through the conserved F or W. The D gene is left open where the match is weak.

d_call j_call v_call cdr3_aa cdr3_nt
- TRBJ2-7 TRBV12-2 CASRHGNPSYEQYF TGTGCAAGTCGCCACGGTAACCCCTCCTACGAGCAGTACTTC
- TRBJ1-6 TRBV10-3 CAISEGQLRSYNSPLHF TGTGCCATCAGTGAGGGACAGCTCCGCTCCTATAATTCACCCCTCCACTTT
- TRBJ1-2 TRBV18 CASSPDGGNYGYTF TGTGCCAGCTCACCCGACGGGGGTAACTATGGCTACACCTTC
- TRBJ2-5 TRBV5-1 CASSSQGGETQYF TGCGCCAGCAGCTCTCAAGGAGGGGAGACCCAGTACTTC
TRBD1 TRBJ1-6 TRBV6-5 CASTLGQGAVSPLHF TGTGCCAGCACCTTGGGACAGGGGGCGGTTTCACCCCTCCACTTT
TRBD2 TRBJ2-5 TRBV6-2/TRBV6-3 CASSYYPSGAQETQYF TGTGCCAGCAGTTACTATCCTAGCGGGGCACAAGAGACCCAGTACTTC
TRBD1 TRBJ1-5 TRBV6-5 CASSRQGANQPQHF TGTGCCAGCAGTCGACAGGGGGCCAATCAGCCCCAGCATTTT
- TRBJ2-3 TRBV5-1 CASSPPGGSSTDTQYF TGCGCCAGCAGCCCGCCGGGGGGCTCTAGCACAGATACGCAGTATTTT
- TRBJ1-1 TRBV30 CAWTGRRGFEAFF TGTGCCTGGACTGGGAGGAGGGGATTCGAAGCTTTCTTT
- TRBJ2-7 TRBV19 CASSMGGTRSAYEQYF TGTGCCAGTAGTATGGGTGGGACACGATCAGCCTACGAGCAGTACTTC